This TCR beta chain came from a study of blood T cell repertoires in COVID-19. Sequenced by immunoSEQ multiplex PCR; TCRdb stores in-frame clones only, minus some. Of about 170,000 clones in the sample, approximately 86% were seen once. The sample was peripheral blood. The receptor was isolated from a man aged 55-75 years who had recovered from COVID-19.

For the CDR3, the DNA is TGTGCCAGCAGTAAGGACAGGGGCTACGAGCAGTACTTC. Translation gives CASSKDRGYEQYF. The J gene is TRBJ2-7, the V gene TRBV6-5; 9 nucleotides match TRBD1. The CDR3 totals 13 residues. Looked up from germline, CDR1 is MNHEY and CDR2 is SVGAGI. V trimming: 5 bases; J trimming: 3 bases; junction bases outside the gene matches: 2.